A single sample is the source of the 32 T cell receptor beta chains below, sequenced in a study of shared clonotypes between healthy human individuals. Here immunoSEQ multiplex PCR was the method, and the copy in TCRdb shows in-frame clones only, minus some. The sample shows millions of clones, over 85% of them seen only once. The specimen sequenced was naive CD4+ T cells sorted from blood. Stated subset: CD45RA+ positively selected. The receptors come from a man between 18 and 29 years old in good health.

The chain employs TRBV27 and TRBJ2-3; 8 bases fit TRBD2. The CDR3 loop spans 15 amino acids. Germline lookup yields CDR1 MNHEY and CDR2 SMNVEV (reference sequence). The V segment lost 4 bases and the J segment 4 bases; nucleotides outside the gene matches: 7. Written as DNA, the CDR3 is TGTGCCAGCAGTTCCGGGACTAGAAGCGCAGATACGCAGTATTTT. Amino acid sequence: CASSSGTRSADTQYF.

V usage is TRBV7-2 and J usage is TRBJ2-7; TRBD1 matches at 11 bases. The V segment lost 4 bases and the J segment 4 bases; nucleotides outside the gene matches: 12. Germline CDR1 reads SGHTA; CDR2 reads FQGNSA. The CDR3 contains 17 residues. Here the CDR3 reads CASSSAQDRGRHYEQYF. In DNA form, the CDR3 reads TGTGCCAGCAGCTCGGCCCAGGACAGGGGGCGCCATTACGAGCAGTACTTC. Looking up the rest from reference TRBV7-2 and TRBJ2-7 gives the full variable domain: GAGVSQSPSNKVTEKGKDVELRCDPISGHTALYWYRQSLGQGLEFLIYFQGNSAPDKSGLPSDRFSAERTGGSVSTLTIQRTQQEDSAVYLCASSSAQDRGRHYEQYFGPGTRLTVT.

This rearrangement joins TRBV10-3 to TRBJ1-1; no firm D call. Looked up from germline, CDR1 is ENHRY and CDR2 is SYGVKD. Trimming removed 6 bases at V and 3 bases at J, with 14 bases between. This CDR3 spans 14 amino acids. The CDR3 DNA reads as TGTGCCATCAGACTCTCCGAGGTGGACACTGAAGCTTTCTTT. This gives the protein CAIRLSEVDTEAFF.

The chain couples TRBV6-1 to TRBJ1-1; TRBD1 aligns across 9 bases. The CDR3 has 14 amino acids. J gave up 6 bases and V 4 bases, and 6 bases lay outside the gene matches. CDR1 is MNHNS, CDR2 SASEGT, per germline. For the CDR3, the DNA is TGTGCCAGCAGTGGAACAGGGGGCCGGTCTGAAGCTTTCTTT. Protein product: CASSGTGGRSEAFF.

The rearrangement links TRBV10-2 to TRBJ2-7; 9 nucleotides match TRBD2. Germline CDR1 is WSHSY and CDR2 is SAAADI. J was trimmed by 3 bases and V by 3 bases; bases with no gene match: 6. The CDR3 has 15 amino acids. The CDR3 loop reads CASSEGLAGLYEQYF. CDR3 in DNA: TGCGCCAGCAGTGAAGGGCTAGCGGGACTCTACGAGCAGTACTTC.

The genes are TRBV6-1 and TRBJ1-5; D is unresolved. Germline loops: CDR1 MNHNS, CDR2 SASEGT. The CDR3 is made up of 13 amino acids. V lost 2 bases and J lost 6, with 8 bases in between. The CDR3 DNA reads TGTGCCAGCAGTGAATCCGAGGTTCAGCCCCAGCATTTT. Residues: CASSESEVQPQHF.

The rearrangement uses TRBV14 and TRBJ2-2, with 8 bases identical to TRBD2. The germline gives CDR1 SGHDN, CDR2 FVKESK. J gave up 5 bases and V 4 bases, and 9 bases lay outside the gene matches. This CDR3 has 16 amino acids. CDR3 amino acids: CASSPLSGGRTGELFF. CDR3 nucleotide sequence: TGTGCCAGCAGCCCACTTTCTGGCGGGAGGACCGGGGAGCTGTTTTTT.

The chain employs TRBV19 and TRBJ1-2; 8 positions match TRBD1. Looked up from germline, CDR1 is LNHDA and CDR2 is SQIVND (reference sequence). With 6 bases clipped from V and 7 bases from J, the junction kept 7 bases outside the gene matches. The CDR3 has 13 amino acids. The CDR3 DNA is TGTGCCAGTAGGACTCAGGGGGCGGGTGGCTACACCTTC. Protein: CASRTQGAGGYTF.

The chain recombines TRBV5-1 with TRBJ1-1; 7 positions agree with TRBD1. J lost 2 bases, V lost 3 bases, and 4 bases had no gene match. The CDR3 totals 14 residues. Germline V gives CDR1 SGHRS, CDR2 YFSETQ. CDR3 bases: TGCGCCAGCAGCTCGGGGGACAGTAACACTGAAGCTTTCTTT. Translation gives CASSSGDSNTEAFF.

The chain uses TRBV7-8 and TRBJ1-5; no clear D. The germline V and J ends were trimmed by 3 bases and 4 bases, with 13 bases remaining between them. The CDR3 runs to 15 residues. The germline V gene has CDR1 SGHVS and CDR2 FQNEAQ. CDR3 amino acids: CASSFKSGKNQPQHF. The CDR3 nucleotides are TGTGCCAGCAGCTTTAAATCGGGCAAAAATCAGCCCCAGCATTTT.

This chain links TRBV28 with TRBJ2-3; possible D gene TRBD2, 5 bases. Trimming took 6 bases from V and 9 from J, leaving 16 bases between them. Germline V gene lookup returns CDR1 MDHEN and CDR2 SYDVKM. This CDR3 has 13 residues. The CDR3 DNA is TGTGCCAGCAGCCTATCGCGGGCTGGCACGCAGTATTTT. Its translation: CASSLSRAGTQYF. The entire variable domain, with the rest obtained from reference TRBV28 and TRBJ2-3, is as follows: DVKVTQSSRYLVKRTGEKVFLECVQDMDHENMFWYRQDPGLGLRLIYFSYDVKMKEKGDIPEGYSVSREKKERFSLILESASTNQTSMYLCASSLSRAGTQYFGPGTRLTVL.

The CDR3 DNA is TGTGCCAGCAGCTTAAGCCTAGACACCTACGAGCAGTACTTC. This encodes CASSLSLDTYEQYF. V and J are TRBV5-4 and TRBJ2-7; D gene unclear. V lost 2 bases and J lost 2, with 11 bases in between. The germline V gene encodes CDR1 SGHNT and CDR2 YYREEE (reference sequence). The CDR3 consists of 14 residues. Filled out from reference TRBV5-4 and TRBJ2-7, the complete variable domain reads ETGVTQSPTHLIKTRGQQVTLRCSSQSGHNTVSWYQQALGQGPQFIFQYYREEENGRGNFPPRFSGLQFPNYSSELNVNALELDDSALYLCASSLSLDTYEQYFGPGTRLTVT.

About this clone: A much bigger clone sits one base away, suggesting this may be a read error. V gene TRBV4-1 combines with J gene TRBJ2-2, with D possibly TRBD2 on 5 matching bases. Germline-derived CDR1 and CDR2 are MGHRA and YSYEKL. The CDR3 is 14 residues long. Here the CDR3 reads CASSQDLHTGKLFF. DNA of the CDR3: TGCGCCAGCAGCCAAGATCTCCACACCGGGAAGCTGTTTTTT.

The chain uses TRBV9 and TRBJ2-1; D perhaps matches TRBD2 (8 bases). Germline lookup yields CDR1 SGDLS and CDR2 YYNGEE. The length of the CDR3 is 16 residues. Trimming pared 0 bases from V and 3 bases from J, leaving 13 bases between. DNA of the CDR3: TGTGCCAGCAGCGTAGCGGGAGGGGGCCGCTACAATGAGCAGTTCTTC. Its translation: CASSVAGGGRYNEQFF.

The chain uses TRBV4-1 and TRBJ2-1; D call uncertain. The germline V and J ends were trimmed by 1 base and 5 bases, with 6 bases remaining between them. Germline CDR1 is MGHRA and CDR2 is YSYEKL. The CDR3 spans 13 residues. DNA of the CDR3: TGCGCCAGCAGCCAAGTGTCGGACAATGAGCAGTTCTTC. Protein: CASSQVSDNEQFF.

This chain joins TRBV7-2 and TRBJ1-6, with unresolved D. The CDR3 runs 18 residues. Germline CDR1 reads SGHTA; CDR2 reads FQGNSA. V was pared by 2 bases and J by 0 bases, with 14 bases between. CDR3 region: CASSLRHTLVSYNSPLHF. CDR3 DNA: TGTGCCAGCAGCTTACGGCACACCCTAGTCTCCTATAATTCACCCCTCCACTTT.

The V call is TRBV6-6, the J call TRBJ2-7; 9 bases fit TRBD1. CDR3 length equals 14 residues. With 4 bases clipped from V and 1 base from J, the junction kept 2 bases outside the gene matches. Germline V gene sequence: CDR1 MNHNY, CDR2 SVGAGI (reference sequence). The CDR3 DNA is TGTGCCAGCAGTTGGGGACAGGGATCCTACGAGCAGTACTTC. Protein: CASSWGQGSYEQYF.

V gene TRBV30 combines with J gene TRBJ1-1; TRBD1 aligns across 8 bases. Germline V gene data show CDR1 as GTSNPN and CDR2 as SVGIG (reference sequence). The CDR3 contains 13 residues. J lost 0 bases, V lost 3 bases, and 0 bases had no gene match. CDR3 in amino acids: CAWRTGVNTEAFF. CDR3 nucleotide sequence: TGTGCCTGGAGGACAGGGGTGAACACTGAAGCTTTCTTT.

Comments on this clone: Other DNA sequences in this sample translate to the same CDR3. The chain uses TRBV6-1 and TRBJ1-2, with D hard to call. CDR3 length: 12 amino acids. V was shortened by 6 bases and J by 4 bases, with 9 bases between the two germline ends. Germline V gene data show CDR1 as MNHNS and CDR2 as SASEGT. DNA for the CDR3: TGTGCCAGCAGCGACCGTGGCTATGGCTACACCTTC. It specifies CASSDRGYGYTF.

The rearrangement links TRBV4-1 to TRBJ1-1; D unclear. With 1 base removed from V and 8 bases from J, the gap between germline ends came to 17 bases. CDR3 size: 15 residues. Germline assignment: CDR1 MGHRA and CDR2 YSYEKL. For the CDR3, the DNA is TGCGCCAGCAGCCAAGTCTCCGGGGTTCAAATCGAAGCTTTCTTT. Translated, it gives CASSQVSGVQIEAFF.

The rearrangement links TRBV6-5 to TRBJ2-1, with D hard to call. The V end was cut by 0 bases, the J end by 6 bases, with 15 bases between. The CDR3 length is 16 residues. Germline lookup yields CDR1 MNHEY and CDR2 SVGAGI. CDR3 loop: CASSYSQATSRNEQFF. In nucleotides, the CDR3 is TGTGCCAGCAGTTACTCTCAGGCCACATCGCGCAATGAGCAGTTCTTC.

This clone has only a few counts. Other DNA sequences within the sample encode an identical CDR3. V gene TRBV30 combines with J gene TRBJ1-6; D perhaps matches TRBD1 (5 bases). The V gene lost 3 bases and the J gene lost 8 bases, with 17 bases spanning the gap. The CDR3 extends over 15 amino acids. Per the germline V gene, CDR1 is GTSNPN and CDR2 is SVGIG (reference sequence). The CDR3 DNA reads TGTGCCTGGAGCAGGGAATTTGGAAGATATTCACCCCTCCACTTT. Residues: CAWSREFGRYSPLHF.

V gene TRBV30 combines with J gene TRBJ2-1; perhaps TRBD2 as D (5 bases). The CDR3 runs to 13 residues. Trimming removed 5 bases at V and 6 bases at J, with 14 bases between. CDR1 is GTSNPN and CDR2 is SVGIG in the germline V gene (reference sequence). This CDR3 is CAWDTRTGNEQFF. The CDR3 bases are TGTGCCTGGGACACTAGGACGGGCAATGAGCAGTTCTTC. The full variable domain, completed using reference TRBV30 and TRBJ2-1, is SQTIHQWPATLVQPVGSPLSLECTVEGTSNPNLYWYRQAAGRGLQLLFYSVGIGQISSEVPQNLSASRPQDRQFILSSKKLLLSDSGFYLCAWDTRTGNEQFFGPGTRLTVL.

This chain uses TRBV10-2 with TRBJ2-1; TRBD1 matches 9 bases. The trim removed 7 bases at V and 5 bases at J, leaving 9 bases unmatched. CDR3 length equals 15 residues. CDR1 and CDR2 (germline): WSHSY, SAAADI. CDR3 sequence reads: CASTFSGTGNNEQFF. For the CDR3, the DNA is TGCGCCAGCACATTCTCCGGGACAGGGAACAATGAGCAGTTCTTC.

Concerning this clone itself: Distinct nucleotide sequences in the sample also encode this CDR3. The rearrangement joins TRBV30 to TRBJ1-5, with 8 bases aligning to TRBD1. V shed 2 bases and J 1 base; nucleotides not matched to a gene: 4. This CDR3 is built from 15 residues. The germline V gene encodes CDR1 GTSNPN and CDR2 SVGIG (reference sequence). DNA of the CDR3: TGTGCCTGGAGTAGGACAGGGAAAAGCAATCAGCCCCAGCATTTT. Its protein is CAWSRTGKSNQPQHF.

V usage is TRBV7-6 and J usage is TRBJ2-1, with TRBD2 identical over 9 bases. This CDR3 is 16 amino acids long. The germline V gene encodes CDR1 SGHVS and CDR2 FNYEAQ. V gave up 5 bases and J gave up 0 bases; unmatched junction bases: 5. The CDR3 here is CASSGGAGGSYNEQFF. CDR3 sequence (DNA): TGTGCCAGCAGCGGAGGAGCGGGAGGCTCCTACAATGAGCAGTTCTTC.

The rearrangement links TRBV6-5 to TRBJ1-2; 8 bases are a match to TRBD1. CDR3 length equals 15 residues. Germline V CDR1 and CDR2: MNHEY, SVGAGI. The V and J ends lost 4 bases and 5 bases, in that order; junction bases with no gene match: 9. CDR3 loop: CASSSKTGGWYGYTF. The CDR3, as DNA: TGTGCCAGCAGTTCCAAAACAGGGGGATGGTATGGCTACACCTTC.

The chain joins TRBV5-1 to TRBJ2-5; D ambiguous. Germline values: CDR1 SGHRS, CDR2 YFSETQ. Trimming took 4 bases from V and 2 from J, leaving 6 bases between them. The CDR3 totals 12 residues. This chain's CDR3 is CASSHPQETQYF. The CDR3 DNA reads as TGCGCCAGCAGCCACCCACAAGAGACCCAGTACTTC.

The J gene is TRBJ2-1, the V gene TRBV10-1, with D tentatively TRBD1 (5 bases). The V gene's germline CDR1 is WNHNN and CDR2 SYGVQD (reference sequence). The CDR3 is made up of 15 amino acids. V gave up 0 bases and J gave up 2 bases, with 8 bases separating them. In DNA, the CDR3 is TGCGCCAGCAGTGAGTCACAGGTCACCTACAATGAGCAGTTCTTC. Protein sequence: CASSESQVTYNEQFF.

As concerns this clone: A much more abundant neighbour one base away suggests this may be a read error. The V call is TRBV30, the J call TRBJ2-3; 7 bases fit TRBD2. Germline V gene lookup returns CDR1 GTSNPN and CDR2 SVGIG (reference sequence). The CDR3 runs to 11 residues. DNA of the CDR3: TGTGCCTGGGAAATAGGGAGGGAGAGATTTTTT. Amino acids: CAWEIGRERFF.

The rearrangement joins TRBV6-1 to TRBJ1-4; 8 bases map to TRBD1. Trimming took 8 bases from V and 3 from J; bases not matched to a gene: 5. The CDR3 length is 14 residues. Germline CDR1 reads MNHNS; CDR2 reads SASEGT. The CDR3 DNA follows: TGTGCCAGCTCACAGGGGGGAGCTAATGAAAAACTGTTTTTT. Translating gives CASSQGGANEKLFF.

V gene TRBV5-1 combines with J gene TRBJ2-7; D is ambiguous. CDR3 length equals 15 residues. V lost 0 bases, J lost 4 bases, and 14 bases lay in between. Germline-derived CDR1 and CDR2 are SGHRS and YFSETQ. CDR3 DNA: TGCGCCAGCAGCTTGGTCCCACAGCCTATATACGAGCAGTACTTC. This sequence encodes CASSLVPQPIYEQYF.